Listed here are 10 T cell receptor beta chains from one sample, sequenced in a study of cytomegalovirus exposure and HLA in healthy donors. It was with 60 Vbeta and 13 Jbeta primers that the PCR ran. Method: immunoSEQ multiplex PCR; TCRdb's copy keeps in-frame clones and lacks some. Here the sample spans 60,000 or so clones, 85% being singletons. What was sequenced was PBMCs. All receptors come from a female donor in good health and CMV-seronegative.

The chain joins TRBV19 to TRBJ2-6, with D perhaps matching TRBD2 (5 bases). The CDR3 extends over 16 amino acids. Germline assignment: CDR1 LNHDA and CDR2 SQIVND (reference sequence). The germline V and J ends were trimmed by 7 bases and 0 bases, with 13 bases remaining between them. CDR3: CASTRTPNSGANVLTF. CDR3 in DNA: TGTGCCAGTACCCGGACTCCTAACTCTGGGGCCAACGTCCTGACTTTC.

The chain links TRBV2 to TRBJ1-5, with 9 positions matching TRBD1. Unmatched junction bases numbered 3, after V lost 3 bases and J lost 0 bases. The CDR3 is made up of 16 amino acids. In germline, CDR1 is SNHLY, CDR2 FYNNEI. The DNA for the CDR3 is TGTGCCAGCAGTGATGGACAGGGGTATAGCAATCAGCCCCAGCATTTT. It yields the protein CASSDGQGYSNQPQHF.

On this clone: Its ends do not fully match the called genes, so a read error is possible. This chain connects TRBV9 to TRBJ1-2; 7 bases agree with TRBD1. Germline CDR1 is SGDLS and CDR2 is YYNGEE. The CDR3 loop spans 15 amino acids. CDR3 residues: CVSRGRGGAEYGYTF. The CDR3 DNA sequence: TGTGTCAGCAGGGGGAGAGGGGGGGCGGAATATGGCTACACCTTC.

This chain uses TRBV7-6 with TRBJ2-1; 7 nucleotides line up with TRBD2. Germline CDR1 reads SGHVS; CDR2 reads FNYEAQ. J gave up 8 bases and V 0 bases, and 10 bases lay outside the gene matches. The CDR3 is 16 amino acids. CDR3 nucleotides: TGTGCCAGCAGCTTAGCGGGAGGGCGCCCGGGCTATGAGCAGTTCTTC. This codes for CASSLAGGRPGYEQFF.

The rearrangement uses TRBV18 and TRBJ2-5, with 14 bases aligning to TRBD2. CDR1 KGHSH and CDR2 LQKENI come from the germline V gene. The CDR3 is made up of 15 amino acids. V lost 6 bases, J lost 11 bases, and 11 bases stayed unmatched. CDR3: CASSTKGLAGVEQYF. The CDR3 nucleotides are TGTGCCAGCTCGACGAAGGGACTAGCGGGGGTAGAGCAGTACTTC. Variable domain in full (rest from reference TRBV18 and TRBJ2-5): NAGVMQNPRHLVRRRGQEARLRCSPMKGHSHVYWYRQLPEEGLKFMVYLQKENIIDESGMPKERFSAEFPKEGPSILRIQQVVRGDSAAYFCASSTKGLAGVEQYFGPGTRLLVL.

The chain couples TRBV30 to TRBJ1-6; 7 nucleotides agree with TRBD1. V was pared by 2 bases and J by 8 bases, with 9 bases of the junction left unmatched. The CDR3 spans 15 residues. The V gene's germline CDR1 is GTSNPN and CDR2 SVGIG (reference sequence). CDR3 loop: CAWSRGRGADSPLHF. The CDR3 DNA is TGTGCCTGGAGTAGGGGGCGGGGAGCGGATTCACCCCTCCACTTT.

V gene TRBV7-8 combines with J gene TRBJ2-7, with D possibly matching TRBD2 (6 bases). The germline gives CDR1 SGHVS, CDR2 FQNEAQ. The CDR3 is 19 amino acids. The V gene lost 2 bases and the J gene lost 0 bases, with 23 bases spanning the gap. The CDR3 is CASSLRPFNSGWSSYEQYF. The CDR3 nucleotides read TGTGCCAGCAGCTTACGTCCTTTTAACAGCGGGTGGAGCTCCTACGAGCAGTACTTC.

The CDR3 bases are TGTGCCAGCAGGGGATCGGGACTAGCGGGAATGAATGAGCAGTTCTTC. It is translated as CASRGSGLAGMNEQFF. This chain links TRBV2 with TRBJ2-1; 13 positions agree with TRBD2. The junction had 9 bases not matched to a gene; V was cut back by 6 bases and J by 7 bases. The CDR3 loop spans 16 amino acids. Germline CDR1 is SNHLY and CDR2 is FYNNEI.

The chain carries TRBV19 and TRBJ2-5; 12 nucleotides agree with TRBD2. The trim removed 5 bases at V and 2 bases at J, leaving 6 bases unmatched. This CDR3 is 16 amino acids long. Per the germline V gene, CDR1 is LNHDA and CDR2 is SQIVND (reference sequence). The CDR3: CASSVTSGGNQETQYF. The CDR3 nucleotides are TGTGCCAGTAGTGTTACTAGCGGGGGGAATCAAGAGACCCAGTACTTC.

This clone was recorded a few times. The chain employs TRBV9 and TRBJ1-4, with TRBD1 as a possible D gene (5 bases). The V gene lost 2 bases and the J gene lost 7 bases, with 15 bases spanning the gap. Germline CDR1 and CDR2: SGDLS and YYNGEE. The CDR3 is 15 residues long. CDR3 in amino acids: CASSVGVGGVEKLFF. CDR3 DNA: TGTGCCAGCAGCGTCGGGGTGGGGGGTGTTGAAAAACTGTTTTTT.